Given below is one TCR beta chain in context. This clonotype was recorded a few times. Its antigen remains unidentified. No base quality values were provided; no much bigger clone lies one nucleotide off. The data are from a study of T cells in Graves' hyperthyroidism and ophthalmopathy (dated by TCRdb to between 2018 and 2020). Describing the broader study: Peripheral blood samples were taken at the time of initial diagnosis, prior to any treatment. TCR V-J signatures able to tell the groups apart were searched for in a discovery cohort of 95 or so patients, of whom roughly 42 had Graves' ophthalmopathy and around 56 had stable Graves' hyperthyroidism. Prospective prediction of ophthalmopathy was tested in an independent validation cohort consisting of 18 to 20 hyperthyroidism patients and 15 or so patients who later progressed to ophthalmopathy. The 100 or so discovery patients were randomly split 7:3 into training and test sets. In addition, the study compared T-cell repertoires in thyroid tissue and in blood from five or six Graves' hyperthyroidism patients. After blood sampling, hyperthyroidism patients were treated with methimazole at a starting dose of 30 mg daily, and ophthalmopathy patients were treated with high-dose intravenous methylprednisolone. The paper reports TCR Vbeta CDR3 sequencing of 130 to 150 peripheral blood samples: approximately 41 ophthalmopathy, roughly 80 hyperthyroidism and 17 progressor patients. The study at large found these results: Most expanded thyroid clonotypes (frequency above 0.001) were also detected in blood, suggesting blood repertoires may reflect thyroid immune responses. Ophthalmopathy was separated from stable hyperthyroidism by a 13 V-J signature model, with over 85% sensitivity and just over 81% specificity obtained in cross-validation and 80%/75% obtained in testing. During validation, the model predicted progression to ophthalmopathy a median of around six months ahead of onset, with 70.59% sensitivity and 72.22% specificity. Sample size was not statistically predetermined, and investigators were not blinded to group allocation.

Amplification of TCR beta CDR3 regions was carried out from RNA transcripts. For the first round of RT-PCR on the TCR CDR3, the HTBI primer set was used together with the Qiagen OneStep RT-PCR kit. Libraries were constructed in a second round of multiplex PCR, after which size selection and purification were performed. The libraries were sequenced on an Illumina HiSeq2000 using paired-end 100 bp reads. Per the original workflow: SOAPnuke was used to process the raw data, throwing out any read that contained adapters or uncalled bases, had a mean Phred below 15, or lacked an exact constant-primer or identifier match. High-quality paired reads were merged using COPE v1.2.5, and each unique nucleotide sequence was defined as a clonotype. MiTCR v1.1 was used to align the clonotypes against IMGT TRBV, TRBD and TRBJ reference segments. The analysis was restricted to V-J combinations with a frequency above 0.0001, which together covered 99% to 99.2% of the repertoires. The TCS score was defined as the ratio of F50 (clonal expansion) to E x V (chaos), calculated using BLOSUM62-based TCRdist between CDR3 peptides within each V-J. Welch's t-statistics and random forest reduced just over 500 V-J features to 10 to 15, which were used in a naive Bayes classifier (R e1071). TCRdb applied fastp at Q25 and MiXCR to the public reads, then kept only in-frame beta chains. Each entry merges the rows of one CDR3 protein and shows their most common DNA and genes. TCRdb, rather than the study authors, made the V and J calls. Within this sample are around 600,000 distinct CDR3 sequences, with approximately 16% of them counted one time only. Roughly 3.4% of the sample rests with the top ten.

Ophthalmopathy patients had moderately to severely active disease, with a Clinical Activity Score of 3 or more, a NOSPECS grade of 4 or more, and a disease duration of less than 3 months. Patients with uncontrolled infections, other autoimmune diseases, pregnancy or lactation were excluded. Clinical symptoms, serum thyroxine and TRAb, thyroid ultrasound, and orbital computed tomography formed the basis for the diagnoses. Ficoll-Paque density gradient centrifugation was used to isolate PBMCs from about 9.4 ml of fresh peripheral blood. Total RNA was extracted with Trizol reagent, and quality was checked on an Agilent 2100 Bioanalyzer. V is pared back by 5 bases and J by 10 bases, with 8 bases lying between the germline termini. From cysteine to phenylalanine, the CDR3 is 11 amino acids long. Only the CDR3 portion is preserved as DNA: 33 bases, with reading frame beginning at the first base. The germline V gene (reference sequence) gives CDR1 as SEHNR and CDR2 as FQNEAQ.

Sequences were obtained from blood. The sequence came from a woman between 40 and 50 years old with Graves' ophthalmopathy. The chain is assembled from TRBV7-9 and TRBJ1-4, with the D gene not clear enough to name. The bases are TGTGCCAGCAGCCCGGCCGGAAAACTGTTTTTT. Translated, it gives CASSPAGKLFF.